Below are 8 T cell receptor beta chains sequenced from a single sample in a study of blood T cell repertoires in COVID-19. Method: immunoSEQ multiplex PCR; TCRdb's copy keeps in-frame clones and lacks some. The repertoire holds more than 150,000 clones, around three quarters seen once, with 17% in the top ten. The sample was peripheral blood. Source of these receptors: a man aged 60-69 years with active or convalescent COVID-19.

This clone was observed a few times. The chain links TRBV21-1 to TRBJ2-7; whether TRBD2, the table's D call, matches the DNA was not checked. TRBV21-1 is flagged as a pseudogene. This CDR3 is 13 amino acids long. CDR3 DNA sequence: TGTGCCAGCAGCAAGCCCGGGGGTAGTGAGCAGTACTTC. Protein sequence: CASSKPGGSEQYF.

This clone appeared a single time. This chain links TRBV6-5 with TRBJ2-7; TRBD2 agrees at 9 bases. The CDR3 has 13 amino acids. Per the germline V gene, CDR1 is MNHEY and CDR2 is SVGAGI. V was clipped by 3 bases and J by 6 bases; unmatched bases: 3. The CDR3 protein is CASSYRTSAEQYF. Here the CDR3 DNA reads TGTGCCAGCAGTTATCGGACTAGCGCCGAGCAGTACTTC.

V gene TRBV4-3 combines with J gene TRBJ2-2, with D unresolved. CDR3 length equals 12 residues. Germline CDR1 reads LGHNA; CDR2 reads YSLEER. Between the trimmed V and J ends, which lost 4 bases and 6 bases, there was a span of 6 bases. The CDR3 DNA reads TGCGCCAGCAGCCCGACATCCGGGGAGCTGTTTTTT. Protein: CASSPTSGELFF.

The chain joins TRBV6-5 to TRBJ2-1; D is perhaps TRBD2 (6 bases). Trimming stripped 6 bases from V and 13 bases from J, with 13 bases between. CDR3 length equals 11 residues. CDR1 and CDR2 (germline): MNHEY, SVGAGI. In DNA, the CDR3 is TGTGCCAGCAGCCCCGGGAGAGTCCAGTTCTTC. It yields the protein CASSPGRVQFF.

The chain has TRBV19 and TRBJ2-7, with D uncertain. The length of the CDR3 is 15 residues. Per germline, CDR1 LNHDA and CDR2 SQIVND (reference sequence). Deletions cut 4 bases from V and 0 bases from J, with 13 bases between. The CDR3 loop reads CASSKWQASSYEQYF. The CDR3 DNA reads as TGTGCCAGTAGTAAGTGGCAGGCCAGCTCCTACGAGCAGTACTTC.

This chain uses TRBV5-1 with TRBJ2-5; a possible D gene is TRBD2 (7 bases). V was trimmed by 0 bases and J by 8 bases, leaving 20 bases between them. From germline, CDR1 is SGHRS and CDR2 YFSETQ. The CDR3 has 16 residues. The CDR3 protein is CASSLAPPRGAGTQYF. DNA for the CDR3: TGCGCCAGCAGCTTGGCCCCCCCTCGGGGGGCAGGAACCCAGTACTTC.

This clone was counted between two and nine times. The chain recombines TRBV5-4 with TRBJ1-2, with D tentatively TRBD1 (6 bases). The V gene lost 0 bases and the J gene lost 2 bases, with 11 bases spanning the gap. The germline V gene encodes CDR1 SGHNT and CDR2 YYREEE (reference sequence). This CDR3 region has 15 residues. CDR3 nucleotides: TGTGCCAGCAGCTTGGTGCAGGGGCGAAACTATGGCTACACCTTC. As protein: CASSLVQGRNYGYTF.

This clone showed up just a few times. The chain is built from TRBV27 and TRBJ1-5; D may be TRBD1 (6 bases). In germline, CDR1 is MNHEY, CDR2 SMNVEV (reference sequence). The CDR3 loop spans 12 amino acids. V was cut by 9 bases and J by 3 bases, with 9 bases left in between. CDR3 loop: CASGQLNQPQHF. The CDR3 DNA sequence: TGTGCCAGTGGACAGCTCAATCAGCCCCAGCATTTT.